This entry describes one T cell receptor (beta chain). This clonotype was counted between two and nine times. This clone's antigen is unknown. Base qualities are not provided; no much larger clone lies one nucleotide away. The library was generated by RACE. Sequenced using a NextSeq 500. During library preparation, unique molecular identifiers were attached to individual cDNA molecules so that TCRs could be counted in a quantitative, reproducible way. For the original study's pipeline: Samples had a median of roughly 99,000 TCRs, with a range from about 20,000 to 690,600. V, J and CDR3 annotation of the TCR reads was performed with the Decombinator software suite. To make PS versus PT1 abundance plots, every sample was subsampled to the same number of TCRs (28,000). Expanded TCRs were defined as absent before sensitization and observed at least eight times at the 2-week time point. TCRdb ran its own pipeline on the public reads, namely fastp trimming at Q25 and MiXCR clone calling, and kept in-frame beta chains. Under each unique CDR3 protein, matching rows form one entry showing the most common genes and DNA. These V and J calls derive from TCRdb rather than the authors' analysis. The sample has approximately 52,000 distinct CDR3 sequences on record, roughly 9.6% of them singletons. The ten largest clones capture 1.8% of the sample.

The record originates from a study of human T cells and chemical hapten exposure (dated by TCRdb to 2020 to 2022). Looking at the study overall: For sensitization, 2% DPC in acetone was applied to a 2 cm by 2 cm area of upper inner arm skin. Throughout the roughly 23-week study period, patients were also given weekly therapeutic DPC doses on the scalp. Patch testing was done on the upper back using Finn chambers containing 0.01% DPC, and results were scored after 6 days according to International Contact Dermatitis Research Group standards. The patient cohort, mostly female, included alopecia areata with under or over 50% scalp involvement, alopecia totalis and alopecia universalis. Libraries were pooled for sequencing, and variation in per-sample TCR yields was attributed mainly to small differences in library volumes within the pool. The study tracked peripheral blood TCR repertoire changes in vivo during primary and secondary sensitization to the hapten diphenylcyclopropenone (DPC) in alopecia patients. Blood samples were taken from patients before sensitization (week 0) and then at 2, 6 and about 24 weeks after DPC sensitization. Around 30 alopecia patients provided blood for TCR sequencing at one to four time points (pre-sensitization, 2, 6 and 24 weeks). Both TCR alpha and TCR beta chains were sequenced from each blood RNA sample. The research as a whole found: Patch test score was positively correlated with the number of PT1 expanded TCRs, with significance at thresholds 8, 16 and 32 but not at 4. Repeated subsampling changed both the strength of the expansion versus patch-test correlation and the threshold at which the correlation became significant. DPC sensitization did not change the number of TCRs with a frequency above 1 in 1000, and there was no evidence of changes in global repertoire structure. Because all patients had alopecia, a presumed autoimmune disease, the immune response of the patients might differ from that of healthy individuals. Compared with pre-sensitization or healthy control sets, expanded TCRs formed significantly more large CDR3 similarity clusters, which is consistent with antigen-driven responses.

Taken from the germline V gene, the CDR1 and CDR2 loops are SGHNT and YENEEA. Here V drops 7 bases and J drops 2 bases, and the junction holds 10 bases not matched to any gene. The CDR3 starts with the cysteine, ends with the phenylalanine, and has 15 residues. The sequence is cut down to CDR3 DNA, 45 bases in frame from base 1. The intended sense of this specimen's time point label: patch test 1, 2 weeks after DPC sensitization. In light of the paper, this sample's treatment or condition label describes: therapeutic diphenylcyclopropenone sensitization with weekly scalp DPC. Unfractionated whole blood was collected in Tempus Blood RNA tubes, and total RNA was extracted from that blood. At each patch-test visit, blood was drawn before the patch test was applied. To be eligible, patients had to be aged 18 to 70, diagnosed with alopecia and judged suitable for DPC therapy, while pregnant patients were excluded.

The receptor's source is a woman in her 40s with alopecia areata. Some clones in this sample may be carry-over from other donors' samples. The rearranged segments are TRBV11-3 and TRBJ2-7; TRBD1 fits 8 bases in the junction. The starting material was whole blood, obtained in connection with sensitization to the hapten diphenylcyclopropenone (DPC). The bases read TGTGCCAGCACCCTAGGGACAGGACCAACCTACGAGCAGTACTTC. Its product reads: CASTLGTGPTYEQYF.